The rows below give T cell receptor beta chains drawn from one sample of a study of T cells in Graves' hyperthyroidism and ophthalmopathy. TCRdb analysed the multiplex PCR reads with MiXCR anew, one entry per CDR3 protein. The sample holds about 610,000 distinct CDR3 sequences, 16% seen once. Sequencing was done on a sample of blood. The receptors come from a woman aged 40-49 years with Graves' ophthalmopathy. CDR3s include the opening cysteine and the closing phenylalanine or tryptophan.

j_call v_call cdr3_aa
TRBJ2-3 TRBV11-2 CASSLSLAGATDTQYF
TRBJ2-7 TRBV7-9 CASSSAGTAMYEVYF
TRBJ2-1 TRBV2 CASTGTGGGYNEQFF
TRBJ2-1 TRBV15 CATSRGGSSYNEQFF
TRBJ2-5 TRBV20-1 CSARDWGTGVRQETQYF
TRBJ2-5 TRBV9 CASSVGGQTQETQYF
TRBJ2-7 TRBV6-1 CACRQIYEQYF
TRBJ1-3 TRBV18 CASSPTETRAGNTIYF
TRBJ1-4 TRBV4-2 CASSQNTRGEKLFF
TRBJ2-5 TRBV20-1 CSASVGEYQETQYF
TRBJ2-7 TRBV19 CASSTGRDGGLYEQYF
TRBJ2-1 TRBV7-9 CASSPNVRGATSSYNEQFF
TRBJ1-3 TRBV28 CASSRNRGLGENTIYF
TRBJ2-6 TRBV29-1 CSVEDDKGTGANVLTF
TRBJ2-2 TRBV3-1 CASSRNSGRNTGELFF
TRBJ2-3 TRBV3-1 CASSPTSGLGDTQYF
TRBJ2-5 TRBV14 CASSRRSGGNQETQYF
TRBJ2-5 TRBV7-8 CASSPQEKRSETQYF
TRBJ2-2 TRBV6-1 CASSPPIRGTEELFF
TRBJ1-3 TRBV18 CASSPPLLVPLDTIYF
TRBJ2-7 TRBV7-9 CASSLVERNHYEQYF
TRBJ2-1 TRBV27 CASSKGTELRYNEQFF
TRBJ2-5 TRBV3-1 CASSQQGDETQYF
TRBJ1-5 TRBV20-1 CSASLDRIQPQHF
TRBJ1-1 TRBV30 CAWSRQLDTEAFF
TRBJ1-2 TRBV6-6 CASSYGVNYGYTF
TRBJ2-5 TRBV13 CASSLNQGHIRQETQYF
TRBJ1-5 TRBV12-3/TRBV12-4 CASSLLSSNQPQHF
TRBJ1-1 TRBV7-8 CASSPRQGALGGEAFF
TRBJ2-7 TRBV30 CAWRRKRGLSYEQYF
TRBJ1-1 TRBV5-1 CASSLDSFPGAEAFF
TRBJ2-1 TRBV7-2 CASSLGGGQLNGQFF
TRBJ1-4 TRBV2 CASSPRTNEKLFF
TRBJ2-1 TRBV7-3 CASSVLAGGPNEQFF
TRBJ1-1 TRBV6-1 CASAPDRLNTEAFF
TRBJ1-3 TRBV12-3/TRBV12-4 CASSTSNGNTIYF
TRBJ2-1 TRBV10-3 CAISESTLAGYNEQFF
TRBJ1-1 TRBV12-3/TRBV12-4 CASSLWPGHQKEAFF
TRBJ1-3 TRBV4-2 CASSRPGQRNTIYF
TRBJ2-5 TRBV18 CASSRRTDTEETQYF
TRBJ1-2 TRBV6-6 CASSYSRGVTRYGYTF
TRBJ1-2 TRBV5-1 CASSLGQGAGYTF
TRBJ2-5 TRBV20-1 CSATQGLAGEEAQYF
TRBJ1-1 TRBV20-1 CSATHIAGGYAEAFF
TRBJ2-7 TRBV7-9 CASSLSRGADLYEQYF
TRBJ2-3 TRBV28 CASSLLDRSTDTQYF
TRBJ1-1 TRBV24-1 CATSTGGTEAFF
TRBJ2-5 TRBV20-1 CSAQWWEGLGEYF
TRBJ2-7 TRBV28 CASSDTSGRAYEQYF